A selection of T cell receptor beta chains follows, all from one sample in a study of tumor and adjacent non-tumor tissue in lung cancer. TCRdb processed the multiplex PCR reads anew with MiXCR; each CDR3 protein has one entry. The data hold around 210,000 distinct CDR3 sequences, with roughly 70% observed a single time. Material for sequencing was lung tumor tissue. Receptors originate from a man between 60 and 75 years old with non-small cell lung cancer. Both conserved end residues are part of each CDR3. D genes are given only for firm matches. Clone size is given for some rows only: seen once, a few or many times, or a class if the clone is expanded.

j_gene: TRBJ2-1
v_gene: TRBV5-8
d_gene: .
abundance: .
CDR3nt: TGTGCCAGCTGCTTGTTCGCGGGAAGCTACAATGAGCAGTTCTTC
CDR3aa: CASCLFAGSYNEQFF

j_gene: TRBJ2-5
v_gene: TRBV4-2
d_gene: .
abundance: .
CDR3nt: TGCGCCAGCAGCCAAGGGTACAGGGCCGTCCCAACCTACGACCAGTACTTC
CDR3aa: CASSQGYRAVPTYDQYF

j_gene: TRBJ1-5
v_gene: TRBV28
d_gene: .
abundance: .
CDR3nt: TGTGCCAGCAGTCCCTCGGGGAGCTATAGCAATCAGCCCCAGCATTTT
CDR3aa: CASSPSGSYSNQPQHF

j_gene: TRBJ2-5
v_gene: TRBV7-9
d_gene: TRBD2
abundance: .
CDR3nt: TGTGCCAGCAGCCTTAGCGGGAGGGCAGAGACCCAGTACTTC
CDR3aa: CASSLSGRAETQYF

j_gene: TRBJ2-1
v_gene: TRBV6-2/TRBV6-3
d_gene: TRBD2
abundance: few
CDR3nt: TGTGCCAGCACTGTGGGGACTAGCAGACACAATGAGCAGTTCTTC
CDR3aa: CASTVGTSRHNEQFF

j_gene: TRBJ2-3
v_gene: TRBV4-3
d_gene: TRBD2
abundance: .
CDR3nt: TGCGCCAGCAGCACTAGCGGGAGTGGCTCAGATACGCAGTATTTT
CDR3aa: CASSTSGSGSDTQYF

j_gene: TRBJ2-4
v_gene: TRBV11-2
d_gene: TRBD2
abundance: .
CDR3nt: TGTGCCAGCAGCTTATATCTAGCGGGAGCGATCATTCAGTACTTC
CDR3aa: CASSLYLAGAIIQYF

j_gene: TRBJ2-3
v_gene: TRBV7-2
d_gene: TRBD2
abundance: .
CDR3nt: TGTGCCAGCAGCTTAACGGGGGGGCCGAATATGCACTATTTT
CDR3aa: CASSLTGGPNMHYF

j_gene: TRBJ2-1
v_gene: TRBV12-3/TRBV12-4
d_gene: TRBD2
abundance: .
CDR3nt: TGTGCCAGTAGTTTACTCGCTAGCGGGCATGAGCAGTCCTTC
CDR3aa: CASSLLASGHEQSF

j_gene: TRBJ2-5
v_gene: TRBV20-1
d_gene: .
abundance: .
CDR3nt: TGCAGTTCCAATTCGGGACGCCAGCAAGAGACCCAGTACTTC
CDR3aa: CSSNSGRQQETQYF

j_gene: TRBJ1-2
v_gene: TRBV10-2
d_gene: .
abundance: few
CDR3nt: TGCGCCAGCAATGAGAGGTTGTCTGGGATCTATGGCTACACCTTC
CDR3aa: CASNERLSGIYGYTF

j_gene: TRBJ1-5
v_gene: TRBV19
d_gene: .
abundance: few
CDR3nt: TGTGCCAGTAGTCCAGAAAGTTGGCCCCAGCATTTT
CDR3aa: CASSPESWPQHF

j_gene: TRBJ2-7
v_gene: TRBV11-3
d_gene: TRBD2
abundance: .
CDR3nt: TGTGCAAGCACCCCGGGGACTAGCGGGGGGTCACACGAGCAGTACTTC
CDR3aa: CASTPGTSGGSHEQYF

j_gene: TRBJ2-7
v_gene: TRBV5-6
d_gene: .
abundance: .
CDR3nt: TGTGCCAGCAGCTTTTTGCGTTCTACCTGCGAGCAGTACTTC
CDR3aa: CASSFLRSTCEQYF

j_gene: TRBJ2-1
v_gene: TRBV6-5
d_gene: .
abundance: .
CDR3nt: TGTGCCAGCGGGGAGACAGGGGAGGGGGAGCAGTTCTTC
CDR3aa: CASGETGEGEQFF

j_gene: TRBJ2-2
v_gene: TRBV20-1
d_gene: .
abundance: .
CDR3nt: TGCAGTGCTAGAGACCAGCAGGAGGCCGCGAACAACGGGGAACTGTTTTTT
CDR3aa: CSARDQQEAANNGELFF

j_gene: TRBJ2-1
v_gene: TRBV6-5
d_gene: TRBD2
abundance: .
CDR3nt: TGTGCCAGCAGTCATACTAGCGACACCTACAATGAGCATTTCTTC
CDR3aa: CASSHTSDTYNEHFF

j_gene: TRBJ2-1
v_gene: TRBV6-1
d_gene: TRBD1
abundance: many
CDR3nt: TGTGCCAGCAGTCTGGAACCCGGGACAGCCTACAATGAGCAGTTCTTC
CDR3aa: CASSLEPGTAYNEQFF

j_gene: TRBJ2-5
v_gene: TRBV20-1
d_gene: .
abundance: .
CDR3nt: TGCCGTGCTAGAGATCGGGTCCTGGGGGAGATCCTGTACTTC
CDR3aa: CRARDRVLGEILYF